Listed below are T cell receptor beta chains from one sample, sequenced in a study of shared clonotypes between healthy human individuals. Using immunoSEQ multiplex PCR, the repertoire was profiled, and TCRdb retains in-frame clones only, with some absent. The sample records 95,000 to 120,000 clones, 55% to 80% being singletons. Material for sequencing was memory CD8+ T cells sorted from blood. The receptors stem from a woman between 25 and 40 years old in good health. Each CDR3 is given with its conserved first and last residue. The order of the fields is V gene, CDR3 length, J gene, CDR3 protein.

V: TRBV7-9
length: 14
J: TRBJ2-3
CDR3: CASSLHVWPDTQYF

V: TRBV7-8
length: 16
J: -
CDR3: CASSLLAGVGVGEQYF

V: TRBV5-1
length: 16
J: TRBJ2-3
CDR3: CASSLEAGHRTDTQYF

V: TRBV13
length: 15
J: TRBJ2-2
CDR3: CASSGSGRVTGELFF

V: TRBV28
length: 14
J: TRBJ1-1
CDR3: CASSSFPTDTEAFF

V: TRBV28
length: 15
J: TRBJ2-1
CDR3: CASSTTRPTGYEQFF

V: TRBV7-2
length: 15
J: TRBJ2-7
CDR3: CASSLVALAGGEQYF

V: TRBV5-6
length: 15
J: TRBJ2-7
CDR3: CASSRRTSGRYEQYF

V: TRBV28
length: 11
J: TRBJ2-7
CDR3: CASSCPYEQYF

V: TRBV6-4
length: 17
J: TRBJ2-7
CDR3: CATFEVRVGKVGDEQYF

V: TRBV4-1
length: 14
J: TRBJ1-1
CDR3: CASSQDAGTQEAFF

V: TRBV5-1
length: 15
J: TRBJ2-1
CDR3: CASSLDTSGYNEQFF

V: TRBV27
length: 14
J: TRBJ2-7
CDR3: CASSRRWVGYEQYF

V: TRBV7-9
length: 12
J: TRBJ1-5
CDR3: CASSLGEKPQHF

V: TRBV4-1
length: 18
J: TRBJ2-7
CDR3: CASSQDAIAGIGFGEQYF

V: TRBV14
length: 15
J: TRBJ1-3
CDR3: CASSQTAGAGNTIYF

V: TRBV15
length: 14
J: TRBJ2-7
CDR3: CATSRDRGQFEQYF

V: TRBV9
length: 14
J: TRBJ2-3
CDR3: CASSVSWGSDTQYF

V: TRBV6-6
length: 14
J: TRBJ1-5
CDR3: CASSSTGEGQPQHF

V: TRBV7-9
length: 17
J: TRBJ2-5
CDR3: CATREASGRQYQETQYF

V: TRBV5-1
length: 14
J: TRBJ1-3
CDR3: CASSDGQEGNTIYF

V: TRBV12-1
length: 16
J: TRBJ2-7
CDR3: CASSCAGTSGSDEQYF

V: TRBV7-6
length: 18
J: TRBJ2-3
CDR3: CASSFGLAGVRATDTQYF

V: TRBV5-6
length: 15
J: TRBJ1-1
CDR3: CASSFGTTGSTEAFF

V: TRBV9
length: 16
J: TRBJ2-2
CDR3: CASSVEGGRGTGELFF

V: TRBV6-4
length: 15
J: TRBJ2-1
CDR3: CASSDSKGGGNEQFF

V: TRBV2
length: 14
J: TRBJ1-2
CDR3: CATSARGGLYGYTF

V: TRBV4-1
length: 15
J: TRBJ2-1
CDR3: CASSRRTSGDNEQFF

V: TRBV4-2
length: 17
J: TRBJ2-1
CDR3: CASSQDQKQSLYNEQFF

V: TRBV28
length: 15
J: TRBJ2-7
CDR3: CASSNRDYTSYEQYF

V: TRBV28
length: 13
J: TRBJ1-1
CDR3: CASSEQGNTEAFF